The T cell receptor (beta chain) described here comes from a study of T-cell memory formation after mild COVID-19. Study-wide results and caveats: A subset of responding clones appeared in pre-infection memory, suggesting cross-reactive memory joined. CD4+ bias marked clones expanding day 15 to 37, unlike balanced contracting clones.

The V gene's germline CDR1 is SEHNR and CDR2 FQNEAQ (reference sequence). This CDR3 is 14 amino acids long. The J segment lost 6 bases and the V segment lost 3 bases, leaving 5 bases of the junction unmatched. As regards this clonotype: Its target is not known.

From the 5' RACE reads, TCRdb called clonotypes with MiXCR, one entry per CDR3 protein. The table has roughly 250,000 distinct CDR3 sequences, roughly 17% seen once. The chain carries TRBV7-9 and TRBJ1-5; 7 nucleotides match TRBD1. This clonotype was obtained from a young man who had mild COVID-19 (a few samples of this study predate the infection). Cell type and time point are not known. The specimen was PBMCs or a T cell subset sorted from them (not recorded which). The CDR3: CASSLAGGSQPQHF. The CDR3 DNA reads TGTGCCAGCAGCTTGGCAGGGGGAAGTCAGCCCCAGCATTTT.